This TCR beta chain was identified during a study of T cell responses to AZD1222 COVID-19 vaccine. Comments on this clone: Its antigen is unidentified.

Notes on the study in general: Repertoires in all cases were sampled only once the peak T cell response had passed.

Using immunoSEQ multiplex PCR, the repertoire was profiled, and TCRdb retains in-frame clones only, with some absent. This sample has around 140,000 clones, with more than 85% found just once. Deletions cut 5 bases from V and 11 bases from J, with 18 bases between. CDR3 length equals 13 residues. Per the germline V gene, CDR1 is SGHNT and CDR2 is YENEEA. The material sequenced was peripheral blood, taken on day 0 of AZD1222 vaccination. This TCR was recovered from an adult in good health. The V and J genes are TRBV11-3 and TRBJ1-1, with a tentative D call TRBD1 (5 bases). The CDR3 is CASSQEGVGPAFF. In nucleotides, the CDR3 is TGTGCCAGCAGCCAAGAGGGAGTGGGGCCGGCTTTCTTT.